Below, 2 T cell receptor beta chains from the same sample are listed, as sequenced in a study of sequential checkpoint blockade in melanoma. Stated treatment: randomized to nivolumab then ipilimumab (arm A) or the reverse (arm B). The repertoire was sequenced with immunoSEQ multiplex PCR; TCRdb's copy has only in-frame clones and lacks some. Found here are roughly 18,000 clones, 72% of them singletons; the top ten hold over 9.5%. The material was CD8+ T cells sorted from blood (inferred from file names), obtained from a patient given nivolumab and ipilimumab in sequence. The receptor source for this set is a human donor with melanoma.

The V gene is TRBV9, the J gene TRBJ1-4, with D perhaps matching TRBD1 (5 bases). Per the germline V gene, CDR1 is SGDLS and CDR2 is YYNGEE. This CDR3 is 14 amino acids long. V was trimmed by 0 bases and J by 5 bases, leaving 8 bases between them. The CDR3 coding sequence is TGTGCCAGCAGCGTAGCGGGGGGAAATGAAAAACTGTTTTTT. Its protein is CASSVAGGNEKLFF.

The rearrangement joins TRBV6-5 to TRBJ2-3, with D maybe TRBD2 (7 bases). This CDR3 region has 14 residues. Germline CDR1 is MNHEY and CDR2 is SVGAGI. The germline V and J ends were trimmed by 8 bases and 2 bases, with 14 bases remaining between them. The CDR3 protein is CASSPGGITDTQYF. The CDR3 DNA follows: TGTGCCAGCTCCCCGGGGGGCATCACAGATACGCAGTATTTT.